This T cell receptor (beta chain) was recorded in a study of naive and memory T cell subsets. This clonotype was seen a few times. Its antigen is not known. An equimolar mix of two oligonucleotides served as the beta constant-region primer for TRBC1 and TRBC2. Nested alpha and beta constant-region primers with the SP2 primer drove four PCR rounds on ligated cDNA. The cDNA 3' end received a ligated single-stranded oligonucleotide carrying the SP2 primer and a 12-nucleotide UMI. TCRdb reprocessed the UMI-ligation and nested PCR reads via MiXCR and lists one record per CDR3 protein. The sample includes over 90,000 distinct CDR3 sequences, approximately 10% of them seen just once. Whole-study findings and limits: In naive cells, over 90% of TCR sequences were seen only once. Possibly reflecting memory cells re-expressing CD45RA, a few larger clonotypes occurred in naive repertoires, especially CD8.

This sequence originates from a human donor in good health. The sequenced material came from naive CD4+ T cells from blood.

The CDR3 DNA follows: TGCAGTCCAGAGCGGGAGGGCCCTTCCAATGAGCAGTTCTTC. This gives the protein CSPEREGPSNEQFF. The chain recombines TRBV20-1 with TRBJ2-1, with 10 bases aligning to TRBD2. This CDR3 region has 14 residues. The germline CDR1 and CDR2 sequences are DFQATT and SNEGSKA (reference sequence). The V gene end was trimmed by 8 bases and the J gene end by 6 bases; junction bases not matched to a gene: 10.